These 32 T cell receptor beta chains came from one sample sequenced in a study of neurological immune-mediated disorders. TCRdb re-called the 5' RACE reads through MiXCR, storing one row per CDR3 protein. The sample yields tens of thousands of distinct CDR3 sequences, over 6% seen once. The specimen was CD4+ T cells from blood. The receptor source for this set is a middle-aged woman in good health.

This clonotype was recorded many times. This sequence joins TRBV7-6 and TRBJ2-2; 10 nucleotides line up with TRBD2. The V segment lost 3 bases and the J segment 4 bases; nucleotides outside the gene matches: 17. The germline V gene encodes CDR1 SGHVS and CDR2 FNYEAQ. CDR3 length: 20 amino acids. The CDR3 DNA reads as TGTGCCAGCAGCTTGTTGCTTTCCAGCGGGAGGGCCTCGAGCACCGGGGAGCTGTTTTTT. It yields the protein CASSLLLSSGRASSTGELFF.

This clonotype appeared many times. V is TRBV9 and J is TRBJ2-3, with D perhaps matching TRBD2 (6 bases). Trimming pared 4 bases from V and 0 bases from J, leaving 18 bases between. The CDR3 length is 17 residues. Germline V lookup: CDR1 SGDLS, CDR2 YYNGEE. The CDR3 nucleotides are TGTGCCAGCAGCCCCCAGGGCGGGGACGCTAGCACAGATACGCAGTATTTT. Amino acid sequence: CASSPQGGDASTDTQYF. Using reference TRBV9 and TRBJ2-3 for the parts outside the CDR3, the full variable domain is DSGVTQTPKHLITATGQRVTLRCSPRSGDLSVYWYQQSLDQGLQFLIQYYNGEERAKGNILERFSAQQFPDLHSELNLSSLELGDSALYFCASSPQGGDASTDTQYFGPGTRLTVL.

Many counts were recorded for this clonotype. The chain carries TRBV4-2 and TRBJ2-3; TRBD2 matches at 11 bases. The CDR3 loop spans 17 amino acids. Unmatched junction bases numbered 6, after V lost 4 bases and J lost 0 bases. CDR1 is LGHNA, CDR2 YNFKEQ, per germline. The CDR3 loop reads CASSPTGTSGSTDTQYF. CDR3 nucleotide sequence: TGTGCCAGCAGCCCAACCGGGACTAGCGGTAGCACAGATACGCAGTATTTT.

This clonotype has at least ten counts. The V call is TRBV10-3, the J call TRBJ2-6; D gene unclear. Per the germline V gene, CDR1 is ENHRY and CDR2 is SYGVKD. The V end was cut by 0 bases, the J end by 2 bases, with 8 bases between. This CDR3 contains 16 residues. CDR3 sequence: CAISESDNAGANVLTF. For the CDR3, the DNA is TGTGCCATCAGTGAGTCCGACAACGCTGGGGCCAACGTCCTGACTTTC.

This clonotype has ten or more counts. The chain combines TRBV4-1 with TRBJ2-3, with 10 bases identical to TRBD2. Unmatched junction bases numbered 10, after V lost 0 bases and J lost 10 bases. Germline values: CDR1 MGHRA, CDR2 YSYEKL. This CDR3 has 16 amino acids. For the CDR3, the DNA is TGCGCCAGCAGCCAAGATCCAGCGGGAGGGAAAGGCCCGCAGTATTTT. Residues: CASSQDPAGGKGPQYF.

CDR3 sequence (DNA): TGTGCCGGCCGACAAGGGACAGAGAACACTGAAGCTTTCTTT. This sequence encodes CAGRQGTENTEAFF. The genes are TRBV2 and TRBJ1-1; TRBD1 matches at 7 bases. The CDR3 is 14 residues long. The V gene end was trimmed by 11 bases and the J gene end by 1 base; junction bases not matched to a gene: 10. Germline loops: CDR1 SNHLY, CDR2 FYNNEI.

This clonotype showed up many times. The V gene is TRBV6-2 or TRBV6-3, the J gene TRBJ2-1; 11 nucleotides align to TRBD2. The CDR3 has 14 amino acids. The V and J ends lost 6 bases and 11 bases, in that order; junction bases with no gene match: 9. Per germline, CDR1 MNHEY and CDR2 SVGEGT. CDR3 DNA: TGTGCCAGCAGCCATGGGACTAGCGGATACAAGCAGTTCTTC. Protein: CASSHGTSGYKQFF.

V is TRBV20-1 and J is TRBJ1-6; the D gene is possibly TRBD1 (6 bases). Germline V lookup: CDR1 DFQATT, CDR2 SNEGSKA (reference sequence). This CDR3 spans 14 amino acids. V lost 4 bases, J lost 5 bases, and 12 bases lay in between. Written as DNA, the CDR3 is TGCAGTGCTACTCGACAGGCCCATAATTCACCCCTCCACTTT. It codes for CSATRQAHNSPLHF.

This clonotype was observed at least ten times. This chain uses TRBV7-2 with TRBJ2-2; possible D gene TRBD2, 5 bases. CDR1 is SGHTA, CDR2 FQGNSA, per germline. Between the trimmed V and J ends, which lost 1 base and 3 bases, there was a span of 6 bases. This CDR3 has 14 amino acids. DNA for the CDR3: TGTGCCAGCAGCTTAGGAGGGCACACCGGGGAGCTGTTTTTT. It specifies CASSLGGHTGELFF.

The chain recombines TRBV20-1 with TRBJ1-2; D unresolved. V lost 3 bases and J lost 4, with 18 bases in between. CDR1 and CDR2 from the germline V gene are DFQATT and SNEGSKA (reference sequence). CDR3 length: 15 amino acids. CDR3 coding DNA: TGCAGTGCTAGGGGAAATCAAAAGGGCCCCTATGGCTACACCTTC. It translates to CSARGNQKGPYGYTF.

At least ten counts were recorded for this clonotype. The chain combines TRBV20-1 with TRBJ2-5; D is uncertain. Germline V gene lookup returns CDR1 DFQATT and CDR2 SNEGSKA (reference sequence). Deletions cut 4 bases from V and 0 bases from J, with 12 bases between. This CDR3 is 14 amino acids long. The CDR3 bases are TGCAGTGCTAAAGTCTTGGGGTACCAAGAGACCCAGTACTTC. Translating gives CSAKVLGYQETQYF.

This clonotype occurred a few times. The V gene is TRBV7-2, the J gene TRBJ2-7; 8 nucleotides align to TRBD2. The CDR3 runs to 14 residues. The germline V gene has CDR1 SGHTA and CDR2 FQGNSA. Germline trimming cut 8 bases from V and 5 bases from J; bases unmatched to any gene: 11. The CDR3 bases are TGTGCCAGCGGTGCAAGCGGGAGAGCCCACGAGCAGTACTTC. It specifies CASGASGRAHEQYF.

This clonotype was observed at least ten times. The chain recombines TRBV20-1 with TRBJ2-7; D gene ambiguous. The ends were cut back, 5 bases at V and 5 bases at J, with 10 bases in the middle. CDR3 length equals 11 residues. Germline V gene data show CDR1 as DFQATT and CDR2 as SNEGSKA (reference sequence). The CDR3 spells CSAEARDEQYF. The CDR3 nucleotides read TGCAGTGCTGAAGCCCGAGACGAGCAGTACTTC.

The chain is built from TRBV7-3 and TRBJ2-5; possible D gene TRBD2, 6 bases. Germline-derived CDR1 and CDR2 are SGHTA and FQGTGA. CDR3 size: 13 residues. Between the trimmed V and J ends, which lost 3 bases and 1 base, there was a span of 6 bases. The CDR3 DNA is TGTGCCAGCAGCTTCGGGGGCCAAGAGACCCAGTACTTC. This codes for CASSFGGQETQYF.

The chain recombines TRBV7-2 with TRBJ2-1, with 10 bases fitting TRBD1. The trim removed 6 bases at V and 9 bases at J, leaving 14 bases unmatched. The CDR3 loop spans 16 amino acids. Germline V gives CDR1 SGHTA, CDR2 FQGNSA. The CDR3 loop is CASRLLPGQGSIEQFF. The CDR3 DNA sequence: TGTGCCAGCAGGTTACTACCGGGACAGGGGTCAATTGAGCAGTTCTTC.

This clonotype showed up many times. The CDR3 DNA reads as TGTGCCAGCAGTTTCGGAGGGGGCGAGCAGTACTTC. It yields the protein CASSFGGGEQYF. The chain joins TRBV12-3 or TRBV12-4 to TRBJ2-7; possibly TRBD1 or TRBD2 for D (6 bases each). This CDR3 is built from 12 residues. V lost 3 bases and J lost 6, with 9 bases in between.

Many counts were recorded for this clonotype. One end of the junction varies from germline; a read error may be responsible. This rearrangement joins TRBV7-3 to TRBJ2-7, with D hard to call. The CDR3 contains 14 residues. Germline CDR1 reads SGHTA; CDR2 reads FQGTGA. CDR3: CVSSLGQNSYEQYF. Written as DNA, the CDR3 is TGTGTCAGCAGCTTAGGGCAGAACTCCTACGAGCAGTACTTC.

The chain couples TRBV7-8 to TRBJ2-3; 10 bases are a match to TRBD2. The CDR3 loop spans 17 amino acids. Unmatched junction bases numbered 5, after V lost 0 bases and J lost 2 bases. Germline CDR1 SGHVS, CDR2 FQNEAQ. CDR3 nucleotides: TGTGCCAGCAGCTTAGCTCCTAGCGGGGGATTCACAGATACGCAGTATTTT. Translation gives CASSLAPSGGFTDTQYF.

This clonotype has a handful of counts. The chain has TRBV19 and TRBJ2-2, with 9 bases identical to TRBD1. V lost 11 bases, J lost 7 bases, and 11 bases stayed unmatched. Germline V lookup: CDR1 LNHDA, CDR2 SQIVND (reference sequence). CDR3 size: 14 residues. CDR3 residues: CAAGNRGQNGELFF. In DNA, the CDR3 is TGTGCCGCCGGGAACAGGGGGCAGAACGGGGAGCTGTTTTTT.

There are many counts of this clonotype. The J gene is TRBJ2-3, the V gene TRBV4-3, with a tentative D call TRBD1 (5 bases). CDR1 is LGHNA, CDR2 YSLEER, per germline. The V end lost 3 bases, the J end lost 2 bases, and 15 bases lay between the germline ends. The CDR3 extends over 16 amino acids. The chain's CDR3 is CASSQVGQIATDTQYF. CDR3 nucleotide sequence: TGCGCCAGCAGCCAGGTGGGGCAGATCGCCACAGATACGCAGTATTTT.

This clonotype came up many times. This chain connects TRBV19 to TRBJ2-1; no firm D call. Trimming took 0 bases from V and 8 from J, leaving 11 bases between them. Germline lookup yields CDR1 LNHDA and CDR2 SQIVND (reference sequence). There are 14 residues in the CDR3. This chain's CDR3 is CASSIDHSVDEQFF. The CDR3 nucleotides read TGTGCCAGTAGTATAGATCATTCTGTGGATGAGCAGTTCTTC.

The chain carries TRBV7-9 and TRBJ2-7, with 8 nucleotides matching TRBD2. This CDR3 region has 13 residues. V shed 8 bases, J shed 9 bases, and the junction held 12 bases outside the gene matches. CDR1 is SEHNR and CDR2 is FQNEAQ in the germline V gene (reference sequence). In nucleotides, the CDR3 is TGTGCCAGCCGCCCAGCGGGAGAAGAGGGGCAGTACTTC. Protein sequence: CASRPAGEEGQYF.

This chain uses TRBV28 with TRBJ2-1; 11 bases map to TRBD2. Germline lookup yields CDR1 MDHEN and CDR2 SYDVKM. V shed 0 bases and J 9 bases; nucleotides not matched to a gene: 10. The CDR3 is 17 amino acids. The CDR3 region is CASSLCCSGRAAGEQFF. The CDR3 DNA is TGTGCCAGCAGTTTATGTTGTAGCGGGAGGGCCGCCGGTGAGCAGTTCTTC.

This clonotype was observed many times. The rearrangement joins TRBV6-1 to TRBJ2-1; 7 nucleotides line up with TRBD2. The CDR3 has 14 residues. Trimming removed 6 bases from V and 6 bases from J; junction bases left unmatched: 8. Germline loops: CDR1 MNHNS, CDR2 SASEGT. In DNA, the CDR3 is TGTGCCAGCAGGGCTAGGACTAGTGGCAATGAGCAGTTCTTC. Its protein product is CASRARTSGNEQFF.

This clonotype was detected ten times or more. The rearrangement joins TRBV6-2 or TRBV6-3 to TRBJ2-2, with D possibly being TRBD1 (6 bases). CDR3 length: 14 residues. Germline CDR1 and CDR2: MNHEY and SVGEGT. V shed 4 bases and J shed 3 bases, with 9 bases lying between them. CDR3 in DNA: TGTGCCAGCAGTTCGACAGGCTACACCGGGGAGCTGTTTTTT. It encodes CASSSTGYTGELFF.

This clonotype was found many times. V and J are TRBV10-3 and TRBJ1-1; no firm D call. Trimming stripped 6 bases from V and 3 bases from J, with 11 bases between. CDR3 length: 13 residues. Germline values: CDR1 ENHRY, CDR2 SYGVKD. CDR3 DNA: TGTGCCATCAGCCCAAGGGAGGACACTGAAGCTTTCTTT. Its translation is CAISPREDTEAFF.

This clonotype was picked up many times. The chain links TRBV5-1 to TRBJ1-3; no clear D. Germline V gene data show CDR1 as SGHRS and CDR2 as YFSETQ. The CDR3 runs to 17 residues. The ends were cut back, 4 bases at V and 0 bases at J, with 17 bases in the middle. CDR3 sequence (DNA): TGCGCCAGCAGCAAGTATGACAAGAGCCACTCTGGAAACACCATATATTTT. This sequence encodes CASSKYDKSHSGNTIYF.

In this sample, this clonotype turned up many times. The chain combines TRBV7-2 with TRBJ2-5; maybe TRBD1 (6 bases). The ends were cut back, 11 bases at V and 5 bases at J, with 21 bases in the middle. This CDR3 has 14 amino acids. The germline V gene has CDR1 SGHTA and CDR2 FQGNSA. This chain's CDR3 is CACRRASGAETQYF. Here the CDR3 DNA reads TGTGCCTGCCGCCGGGCCTCAGGGGCGGAGACCCAGTACTTC. Supplemented by reference TRBV7-2 and TRBJ2-5, the full variable domain reads GAGVSQSPSNKVTEKGKDVELRCDPISGHTALYWYRQSLGQGLEFLIYFQGNSAPDKSGLPSDRFSAERTGGSVSTLTIQRTQQEDSAVYLCACRRASGAETQYFGPGTRLLVL.

CDR3 in DNA: TGTGCCAGCAGCGTTACTTGGACAGGGGGCGACTATGGCTACACCTTC. Its translation is CASSVTWTGGDYGYTF. The J gene is TRBJ1-2, the V gene TRBV9, with 11 bases lining up with TRBD1. The trim removed 2 bases at V and 3 bases at J, leaving 6 bases unmatched. Germline V gene lookup returns CDR1 SGDLS and CDR2 YYNGEE. The CDR3 extends over 16 amino acids.

This clonotype was counted ten times or more. The chain carries TRBV29-1 and TRBJ2-5; perhaps TRBD1 as D (6 bases). V lost 4 bases and J lost 5, with 8 bases in between. The CDR3 contains 11 residues. Germline CDR1 and CDR2: SQVTM and ANQGSEA. The CDR3 DNA reads as TGCAGCGTTGGCCAGGGGGAGACCCAGTACTTC. Translated: CSVGQGETQYF.

This clonotype was detected ten times or more. This chain joins TRBV12-3 or TRBV12-4 and TRBJ1-5; perhaps TRBD1 as D (6 bases). Trimming pared 6 bases from V and 4 bases from J, leaving 13 bases between. This CDR3 comprises 14 residues. CDR3 nucleotide sequence: TGTGCCAGCAGCCCAACAGGGCGTAATCAGCCCCAGCATTTT. Its protein product is CASSPTGRNQPQHF.

This clonotype was found many times. V usage is TRBV7-2 and J usage is TRBJ1-4, with D maybe TRBD1 (6 bases). The CDR3 extends over 13 amino acids. The germline V gene has CDR1 SGHTA and CDR2 FQGNSA. V gave up 6 bases and J gave up 5 bases, with 10 bases separating them. Here the CDR3 reads CASRSTGNEKLFF. The DNA for the CDR3 is TGTGCCAGCAGATCGACAGGAAATGAAAAACTGTTTTTT.